These T cell receptor beta chains were read from a single sample in a study of control samples from healthy donors and cancer patients. Sequenced by immunoSEQ multiplex PCR; TCRdb stores in-frame clones only, minus some. Among some 65,000 clones, around 84% were seen once, and the ten largest hold 2.9%. Source material: PBMCs. These TCRs come from a woman in her fifties or sixties with lung cancer. The CDR3 runs from the conserved cysteine through the conserved F or W. D genes are given only for firm matches. Size values are once, few and many counts, or a class for expanded clones, and some rows have none.

clone_size	v_call	j_call	d_call	cdr3_aa	cdr3_nt
.	TRBV10-3	TRBJ1-2	TRBD1	CAISIGTANYGYTF	TGTGCCATCAGTATCGGGACAGCTAACTATGGCTACACCTTC
.	TRBV7-2	TRBJ2-1	.	CASTRQSSYNEQFF	TGTGCCAGCACCCGACAGAGCTCCTACAATGAGCAGTTCTTC
few	TRBV7-2	TRBJ2-5	.	CASSVGTLGNSKETQYF	TGTGCCAGCAGCGTAGGGACTTTGGGGAACTCTAAAGAGACCCAGTACTTC
.	TRBV5-6	TRBJ1-6	.	CASSLAGVGNSPLHF	TGTGCCAGCAGCTTGGCAGGGGTCGGTAATTCACCCCTCCACTTT
.	TRBV11-3	TRBJ2-2	.	CASSLGTDNTGELFF	TGTGCCAGCAGCTTAGGGACAGATAACACCGGGGAGCTGTTTTTT
.	TRBV4-3	TRBJ1-2	.	CASSQDSDGAYGYTF	TGCGCCAGCAGCCAAGACTCGGACGGAGCGTATGGCTACACCTTC
once	TRBV24-1	TRBJ2-5	.	CATSDSGPRGKETQYF	TGTGCCACCAGTGATTCCGGGCCCCGGGGAAAGGAGACCCAGTACTTC
.	TRBV5-1	TRBJ2-1	TRBD2	CASSLGGGAGNEQFF	TGCGCCAGCAGCTTGGGCGGGGGGGCCGGCAATGAGCAGTTCTTC
.	TRBV27	TRBJ2-7	.	CASSFGYEQYF	TGTGCCAGCAGTTTTGGCTACGAGCAGTACTTC
.	TRBV11-2	TRBJ2-3	.	CASTLGGTLTDTQYF	TGTGCCAGCACCTTAGGGGGGACCCTCACAGATACGCAGTATTTT
.	TRBV6-1	TRBJ2-2	.	CASSEGGGRGAGELFF	TGTGCCAGCAGTGAAGGGGGGGGGCGAGGGGCCGGGGAGCTGTTTTTT
.	TRBV29-1	TRBJ2-3	.	CSGGQFYPTTTDTQYF	TGCAGCGGCGGACAGTTCTACCCTACTACCACAGATACGCAGTATTTT
.	TRBV18	TRBJ2-5	.	CASSPGQQETQYF	TGTGCCAGCTCACCAGGGCAGCAAGAGACCCAGTACTTC
.	TRBV10-3	TRBJ2-2	TRBD2	CAISDPGEGPATGELFF	TGTGCCATCAGTGACCCGGGGGAGGGTCCGGCGACCGGGGAGCTGTTTTTT
once	TRBV29-1	TRBJ2-1	TRBD2	CSVAPSGAYNEQFF	TGCAGCGTTGCCCCTAGCGGGGCCTACAATGAGCAGTTCTTC
.	TRBV19	TRBJ1-3	.	CASSTPPGGVGNTIYF	TGTGCCAGTAGTACCCCCCCCGGGGGGGTAGGAAACACCATATATTTT
.	TRBV3-1/TRBV3-2	TRBJ2-3	.	CASSPLLRTSARTDTQYF	TGTGCCAGCAGCCCTTTGTTAAGGACGAGCGCACGTACAGATACGCAGTATTTT
.	TRBV7-9	TRBJ1-1	.	CASTSYGQEGTEAFF	TGTGCCAGCACTTCCTACGGACAAGAGGGAACTGAAGCTTTCTTT
.	TRBV13	TRBJ2-7	.	CASSLKLVPYEQYF	TGTGCCAGCAGCTTAAAGCTGGTCCCCTACGAGCAGTACTTC
.	TRBV11-3	TRBJ2-2	.	CASSLKGSSTGELFF	TGTGCCAGCAGCTTAAAGGGGTCTTCCACCGGGGAGCTGTTTTTT